The clone carrying this T cell receptor (beta chain) came up a few times. This record comes from a study of T-cell reconstitution after alpha-beta-depleted transplantation in children. Trimming removed 1 base from V and 3 bases from J, with 6 bases in between. The CDR3 contains 13 residues. CDR1 is SGHDN and CDR2 is FVKESK in the germline V gene. A TCRbeta library incorporating unique molecular identifiers was prepared. MiXCR, applied by TCRdb to the PCR reads, yields one record per CDR3 protein. The table shows approximately 400,000 distinct CDR3 sequences, with approximately 10% occurring only once.

This TCR derives from a human donor who donated a stem cell graft to a child with acute myeloid leukemia. The chain joins TRBV14 to TRBJ1-1; D ambiguous. The sequences come from PBMCs from the stem cell graft donor, collected from the stem cell graft. The DNA of the CDR3 is TGTGCCAGCAGCCAAGTCCCCTACACTGAAGCTTTCTTT. It yields the protein CASSQVPYTEAFF.